This T cell receptor beta chain was sequenced during a study of cytomegalovirus exposure and HLA in healthy donors. V lost 2 bases and J lost 0, with 13 bases in between. The CDR3 is 16 residues long. Germline V gene data show CDR1 as SEHNR and CDR2 as FQNEAQ (reference sequence). Sequenced by immunoSEQ multiplex PCR; TCRdb stores in-frame clones only, minus some. The sample holds about 110,000 clones, approximately 89% seen once. The source is a woman younger than 30 in good health and CMV-seronegative. J is TRBJ1-1 and V is TRBV7-9; tentatively, D is TRBD1 (6 bases). Sequenced input: PBMCs. The CDR3 nucleotides are TGTGCCAGCAGCTTAATCGTAGGGGGAGTGAACACTGAAGCTTTCTTT. It encodes CASSLIVGGVNTEAFF.